The next 27 T cell receptor beta chains were all read from a single sample in a study of T cells in Graves' hyperthyroidism and ophthalmopathy. RNA transcripts yielded amplified TCR beta CDR3 regions. In the first-round RT-PCR of the TCR CDR3, the HTBI primer set was used. TCRdb re-analysed the multiplex PCR reads in MiXCR, keeping a single row per CDR3 protein. This sample has roughly 600,000 distinct CDR3 sequences; 13% to 15% occur once, and the top ten carry around 12%. Sequencing input: blood. All receptors derive from a woman between 50 and 59 years old with Graves' ophthalmopathy.

V gene TRBV7-2 combines with J gene TRBJ1-2; D is ambiguous. CDR1 is SGHTA and CDR2 is FQGNSA in the germline V gene. The CDR3 spans 14 residues. V was shortened by 5 bases and J by 0 bases, with 10 bases between the two germline ends. The CDR3 here is CASSRDTANYGYTF. The CDR3 nucleotides are TGTGCCAGCAGCAGAGACACAGCTAACTATGGCTACACCTTC.

Many counts were recorded for this clonotype. This chain joins TRBV12-3 or TRBV12-4 and TRBJ1-3; no reliable D call. V was trimmed by 6 bases and J by 0 bases, leaving 9 bases between them. The CDR3 runs 14 residues. CDR3: CASSRRASGNTIYF. CDR3 nucleotide sequence: TGTGCCAGCAGCAGACGAGCCTCTGGAAACACCATATATTTT.

This chain links TRBV7-9 with TRBJ2-5; 7 positions agree with TRBD2. The germline CDR1 and CDR2 sequences are SEHNR and FQNEAQ (reference sequence). This CDR3 is built from 16 residues. The J segment lost 3 bases and the V segment lost 3 bases, leaving 10 bases of the junction unmatched. The chain's CDR3 is CASSFGSGAREETQYF. The CDR3 DNA follows: TGTGCCAGCAGCTTCGGCAGCGGGGCTAGGGAAGAGACCCAGTACTTC.

This chain connects TRBV28 to TRBJ1-3; D gene ambiguous. This CDR3 is built from 14 residues. Per germline, CDR1 MDHEN and CDR2 SYDVKM. The V end was cut by 3 bases, the J end by 4 bases, with 10 bases between. The CDR3 reads CASSFSPTGNTIYF. The CDR3 bases are TGTGCCAGCAGTTTCTCCCCAACCGGAAACACCATATATTTT.

This clonotype was detected many times. The genes are TRBV5-1 and TRBJ2-3, with 11 bases aligning to TRBD2. V lost 0 bases, J lost 5 bases, and 2 bases stayed unmatched. Germline lookup yields CDR1 SGHRS and CDR2 YFSETQ. The CDR3 runs to 15 residues. DNA of the CDR3: TGCGCCAGCAGCTTGGTCGGGACTAGCGGAGATACGCAGTATTTT. It specifies CASSLVGTSGDTQYF.

There are a few counts of this clonotype. The J gene is TRBJ1-5, the V gene TRBV19, with 8 bases lining up with TRBD1. The germline gives CDR1 LNHDA, CDR2 SQIVND (reference sequence). This CDR3 spans 18 amino acids. J was trimmed by 0 bases and V by 5 bases; bases with no gene match: 12. CDR3 amino acids: CASSLTGTGVLSNQPQHF. The CDR3 coding sequence is TGTGCCAGTAGTTTAACCGGGACAGGCGTTCTTAGCAATCAGCCCCAGCATTTT. The whole variable domain, filled in from reference TRBV19 and TRBJ1-5, reads DGGITQSPKYLFRKEGQNVTLSCEQNLNHDAMYWYRQDPGQGLRLIYYSQIVNDFQKGDIAEGYSVSREKKESFPLTVTSAQKNPTAFYLCASSLTGTGVLSNQPQHFGDGTRLSIL.

In this sample, this clonotype turned up a few times. The chain carries TRBV19 and TRBJ2-1, with 9 positions matching TRBD2. Trimming cost V 5 bases and J 11 bases; bases outside gene matches: 7. The CDR3 has 13 amino acids. CDR1 LNHDA and CDR2 SQIVND come from the germline V gene (reference sequence). The CDR3 DNA sequence: TGTGCCAGTAGTGTGCTAGCGGGATTGAAGCAGTTCTTC. Translation: CASSVLAGLKQFF.

This clonotype was seen many times. J is TRBJ2-1 and V is TRBV6-2 or TRBV6-3; D remains ambiguous. The CDR3 runs to 16 residues. Trimming removed 6 bases from V and 5 bases from J, with 20 bases in between. Germline CDR1 MNHEY, CDR2 SVGEGT. CDR3 amino acids: CASRPRTISGNNEQFF. CDR3 sequence (DNA): TGTGCCAGCAGGCCGCGGACCATTTCTGGCAACAATGAGCAGTTCTTC.

V is TRBV4-3 and J is TRBJ2-1; a weak D match, TRBD2 (5 bases). From germline, CDR1 is LGHNA and CDR2 YSLEER. V shed 0 bases and J shed 5 bases, with 14 bases lying between them. The CDR3 spans 16 residues. The chain's CDR3 is CASSQDGVRADNEQFF. The CDR3 DNA follows: TGCGCCAGCAGCCAAGATGGGGTGCGGGCAGACAATGAGCAGTTCTTC.

Many counts were recorded for this clonotype. The J gene is TRBJ2-1, the V gene TRBV20-1, with 8 bases lining up with TRBD2. The CDR3 sequence is 15 residues long. Per the germline V gene, CDR1 is DFQATT and CDR2 is SNEGSKA (reference sequence). Trimming took 2 bases from V and 5 from J; bases not matched to a gene: 8. The CDR3: CSARNVVGRDNEQFF. CDR3 nucleotides: TGCAGTGCTAGAAATGTGGTCGGGAGGGACAATGAGCAGTTCTTC.

This chain joins TRBV6-1 and TRBJ2-3; the D gene could be TRBD1 or TRBD2 (5 bases each). Per germline, CDR1 MNHNS and CDR2 SASEGT. The CDR3 covers 14 residues. The germline V and J ends were trimmed by 11 bases and 5 bases, with 20 bases remaining between them. Written as DNA, the CDR3 is TGTGCCGTAGCGTGGGGCGCGAACATAGATACGCAGTATTTT. It yields the protein CAVAWGANIDTQYF.

The gene calls are TRBV7-3 and TRBJ2-1; TRBD2 is a possible D gene (6 bases). V was trimmed by 2 bases and J by 4 bases, leaving 12 bases between them. The germline gives CDR1 SGHTA, CDR2 FQGTGA. The CDR3 sequence is 15 residues long. For the CDR3, the DNA is TGTGCCAGCAGCTTAGAGCGGGTCTTTTACAATGAGCAGTTCTTC. It is translated as CASSLERVFYNEQFF.

This clonotype was seen ten or more times. V is TRBV12-3 or TRBV12-4 and J is TRBJ1-5; weak D call: TRBD1 (6 bases). Trimming cost V 4 bases and J 8 bases, with 30 bases left between them. This CDR3 contains 19 residues. CDR3 sequence: CASSSTAIQGRRQRKPQHF. The DNA for the CDR3 is TGTGCCAGCAGTTCGACCGCTATACAGGGAAGGCGTCAAAGGAAGCCCCAGCATTTT.

There are a few counts of this clonotype. The genes are TRBV6-2 or TRBV6-3 and TRBJ2-1; the D gene is possibly TRBD2 (5 bases). The V gene's germline CDR1 is MNHEY and CDR2 SVGEGT. CDR3 size: 13 residues. The V end was cut by 5 bases, the J end by 4 bases, with 9 bases between. The CDR3 DNA is TGTGCCAGCAGTGCGGGTTCGTACAATGAGCAGTTCTTC. Translation: CASSAGSYNEQFF.

There are many counts of this clonotype. The chain is built from TRBV27 and TRBJ2-7; 9 bases match TRBD2. Germline values: CDR1 MNHEY, CDR2 SMNVEV (reference sequence). This CDR3 has 15 amino acids. Trimming cost V 1 base and J 2 bases; bases outside gene matches: 3. The CDR3 DNA reads as TGTGCCAGCAGTTTATTCGGCGGGAGGGCCTACGAGCAGTACTTC. It yields the protein CASSLFGGRAYEQYF.

This clonotype was observed a few times. The chain uses TRBV28 and TRBJ1-5; D gene unclear. Trimming stripped 8 bases from V and 0 bases from J, with 11 bases between. The CDR3 has 14 amino acids. Looked up from germline, CDR1 is MDHEN and CDR2 is SYDVKM. This chain's CDR3 is CASRSEHSNQPQHF. The CDR3 nucleotides read TGTGCCAGCCGGTCTGAACATAGCAATCAGCCCCAGCATTTT.

This clonotype was observed at least ten times. The chain couples TRBV27 to TRBJ2-1, with D hard to call. V gave up 7 bases and J gave up 2 bases, with 15 bases separating them. CDR3 length: 15 amino acids. Germline values: CDR1 MNHEY, CDR2 SMNVEV (reference sequence). The CDR3 sequence is CASKVGRPTYNEQFF. The CDR3 DNA follows: TGTGCCAGCAAAGTGGGCCGACCGACCTACAATGAGCAGTTCTTC.

This clonotype was detected only a few times. The rearrangement uses TRBV12-3 or TRBV12-4 and TRBJ2-1, with 8 nucleotides matching TRBD2. The ends lost 5 bases at V and 3 bases at J; junction bases unmatched: 12. The CDR3 loop spans 17 amino acids. The CDR3 sequence is CASSPRQQGLDYNEQFF. CDR3 coding DNA: TGTGCCAGCAGTCCCCGCCAACAGGGACTAGACTACAATGAGCAGTTCTTC.

This chain uses TRBV10-3 with TRBJ2-2; no clear D gene. Trimming took 3 bases from V and 7 from J, leaving 9 bases between them. The CDR3 totals 13 residues. The germline CDR1 and CDR2 sequences are ENHRY and SYGVKD. For the CDR3, the DNA is TGTGCCATCAGTGACACGGGTCTCGGGGAGCTGTTTTTT. Translated: CAISDTGLGELFF.

This clonotype occurred many times. V is TRBV7-8 and J is TRBJ1-2; TRBD1 is a possible D gene (6 bases). The CDR3 length is 15 residues. V was clipped by 5 bases and J by 8 bases, with 21 bases between them. Germline V CDR1 and CDR2: SGHVS, FQNEAQ. In nucleotides, the CDR3 is TGTGCCAGCAGCGTAAATCCCATGGGGGGGGGCGGCTACACCTTC. Protein product: CASSVNPMGGGGYTF. The full variable domain, in which reference TRBV7-8 and TRBJ1-2 provide the parts outside the CDR3, is GAGVSQSPRYKVAKRGQDVALRCDPISGHVSLFWYQQALGQGPEFLTYFQNEAQLDKSGLPSDRFFAERPEGSVSTLKIQRTQQEDSAVYLCASSVNPMGGGGYTFGSGTRLTVV.

This rearrangement joins TRBV20-1 to TRBJ1-6; D is unresolved. This CDR3 spans 14 amino acids. With 1 base removed from V and 10 bases from J, the gap between germline ends came to 14 bases. CDR1 is DFQATT, CDR2 SNEGSKA, per germline (reference sequence). CDR3 sequence: CSARAPKAGSPLHF. For the CDR3, the DNA is TGCAGTGCTAGAGCCCCAAAGGCTGGCTCACCCCTCCACTTT.

Remarks on this clonotype: An end of the junction differs from the germline gene, which may be a read error. This rearrangement joins TRBV19 to TRBJ2-2, with 7 bases matching TRBD2. Germline assignment: CDR1 LNHDA and CDR2 SQIVND (reference sequence). The CDR3 length is 15 residues. CDR3 sequence: CAGSLTGTITGELFF. For the CDR3, the DNA is TGTGCCGGTAGTTTGACCGGGACTATCACCGGGGAGCTGTTTTTT.

This clonotype was recorded many times. The rearrangement joins TRBV20-1 to TRBJ2-3, with 12 bases aligning to TRBD2. The CDR3 has 14 amino acids. Trimming took 7 bases from V and 3 from J; bases not matched to a gene: 5. The germline CDR1 and CDR2 sequences are DFQATT and SNEGSKA (reference sequence). This CDR3 reads CSGSSGRVTDTQYF. In nucleotides, the CDR3 is TGCAGTGGATCTAGCGGGAGGGTAACAGATACGCAGTATTTT.

This clonotype was recorded many times. The gene calls are TRBV27 and TRBJ2-7; no clear D. The V end lost 3 bases, the J end lost 4 bases, and 10 bases lay between the germline ends. CDR1 and CDR2 (germline): MNHEY, SMNVEV (reference sequence). CDR3 length: 13 residues. CDR3 nucleotide sequence: TGTGCCAGCAGTTTGGCCTACGAATACGAGCAGTACTTC. Translation: CASSLAYEYEQYF.

This clonotype came up a few times. The chain uses TRBV20-1 and TRBJ2-1; 9 bases fit TRBD2. Germline CDR1 is DFQATT and CDR2 is SNEGSKA (reference sequence). There are 21 residues in the CDR3. The junction had 25 bases not matched to a gene; V was cut back by 5 bases and J by 2 bases. The CDR3 DNA reads as TGCAGTGCTCAGGCGAGGGATTCCGGAGTAGCGGGAGTGTCAGCCTACAATGAGCAGTTCTTC. Protein: CSAQARDSGVAGVSAYNEQFF.

This clonotype was seen ten or more times. The chain is built from TRBV12-3 or TRBV12-4 and TRBJ2-1; D call uncertain. The CDR3 contains 14 residues. Between the trimmed V and J ends, which lost 3 bases and 6 bases, there was a span of 12 bases. Here the CDR3 reads CASSFAASRNEQFF. DNA for the CDR3: TGTGCCAGCAGTTTTGCGGCCAGCCGCAATGAGCAGTTCTTC.

This clonotype was counted ten times or more. This chain joins TRBV20-1 and TRBJ1-1; D ambiguous. The CDR3 consists of 13 residues. Germline V gene lookup returns CDR1 DFQATT and CDR2 SNEGSKA (reference sequence). V dropped 4 bases and J dropped 1 base, with 10 bases sitting between them. Here the CDR3 reads CSATRTANTEAFF. DNA for the CDR3: TGCAGTGCTACTCGGACGGCGAACACTGAAGCTTTCTTT.